The clone carrying this T cell receptor beta chain is a singleton in its sample. The sample comes from a study of blood T cell repertoires in COVID-19. The CDR3 covers 13 residues. Trimming left V 5 bases short and J 16 bases short, with 21 bases between. Per the germline V gene, CDR1 is SGHTA and CDR2 is FQGTGA. Assay used: immunoSEQ multiplex PCR; TCRdb lists only in-frame clones, some missing. The sample has 84,000 or so clones, 70% to 90% seen once. This sequence was found in an elderly woman with acute or convalescent COVID-19. The sample was peripheral blood. The chain combines TRBV7-3 with TRBJ2-1; possibly TRBD2 for D (6 bases). CDR3 sequence reads: CASSLRDSTRRFF. CDR3 nucleotides: TGTGCCAGCAGCCTAAGGGACTCCACGAGACGATTCTTC.